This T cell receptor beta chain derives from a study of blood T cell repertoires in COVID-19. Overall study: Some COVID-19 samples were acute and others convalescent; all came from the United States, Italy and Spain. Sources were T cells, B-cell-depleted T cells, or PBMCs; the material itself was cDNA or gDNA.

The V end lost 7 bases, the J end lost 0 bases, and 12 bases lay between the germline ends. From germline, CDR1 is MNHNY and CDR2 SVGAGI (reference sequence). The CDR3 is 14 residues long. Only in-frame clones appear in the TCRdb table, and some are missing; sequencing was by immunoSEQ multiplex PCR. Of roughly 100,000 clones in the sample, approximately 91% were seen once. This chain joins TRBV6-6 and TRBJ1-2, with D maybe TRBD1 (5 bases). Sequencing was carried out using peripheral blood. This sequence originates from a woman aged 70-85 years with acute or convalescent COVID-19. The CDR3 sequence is CASIRDSTNYGYTF. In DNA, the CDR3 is TGTGCCAGCATCCGGGACTCCACTAACTATGGCTACACCTTC.